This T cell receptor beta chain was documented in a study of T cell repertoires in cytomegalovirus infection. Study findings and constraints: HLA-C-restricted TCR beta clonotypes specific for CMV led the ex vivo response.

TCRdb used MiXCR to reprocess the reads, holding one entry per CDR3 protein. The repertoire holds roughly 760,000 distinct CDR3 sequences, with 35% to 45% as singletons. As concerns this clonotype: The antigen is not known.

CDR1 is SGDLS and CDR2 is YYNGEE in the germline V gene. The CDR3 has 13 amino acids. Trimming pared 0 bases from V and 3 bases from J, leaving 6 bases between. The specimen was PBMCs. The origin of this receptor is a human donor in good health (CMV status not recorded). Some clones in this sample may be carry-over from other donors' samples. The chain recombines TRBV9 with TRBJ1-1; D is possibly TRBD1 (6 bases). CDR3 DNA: TGTGCCAGCAGCGTAGCAGGGGACACTGAAGCTTTCTTT. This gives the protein CASSVAGDTEAFF.